The clone carrying this T cell receptor beta chain was seen only once. The source of the sample is a study of prognosis after radiotherapy for stage I lung cancer. For the study at large: As radiotherapy, SBRT was administered in 3 to 5 fractions with a biologically effective dose of at least 100 Gy.

Template was genomic DNA; TCR beta CDR3 amplified in two multiplex PCR rounds. Amplification in first-round PCR relied on primers specific to each TRBV and TRBJ gene. Universal primers drove the second round of PCR amplification. A single record per CDR3 protein comes from TCRdb applying MiXCR to the multiplex PCR reads. The table has about 13,000 distinct CDR3 sequences, about 40% seen once; the top ten hold 40%. No patient had prior chemotherapy, radiotherapy or other malignancies, and all were node-negative on CT and PET/CT. The CDR3 has 15 amino acids. V was trimmed by 5 bases and J by 5 bases, leaving 19 bases between them. Germline V CDR1 and CDR2: MNHNS, SASEGT.

This receptor was taken from a donor over 45 with non-small cell lung cancer. The sample in question was PBMCs, obtained before or after stereotactic body radiation therapy (not recorded which). V and J are TRBV6-1 and TRBJ2-7; D could derive from TRBD1 or TRBD2 (6 bases each). In nucleotides, the CDR3 is TGTGCCAGCAGTAGCCGAATGGGGGGCAGAAACGAGCAGTACTTC. It specifies CASSSRMGGRNEQYF.